This T cell receptor beta chain was obtained from a study of T-cell memory formation after mild COVID-19 (dated by TCRdb to about 2021). Notes on the research overall: Most TCR sequence clusters were specific to one of the two donors. Longitudinal TCRalpha and TCRbeta repertoire sequencing tracked T-cell clones expanding and contracting after mild COVID-19 in two donors. Two young, previously healthy adult volunteers made up the cohort, one male and one female. General study outcomes and caveats: Clones contracting from day 15 to 85 had balanced CD4/CD8 phenotypes, while a second wave expanding from day 15 to 37 was biased towards CD4+. Some responding clones were detected in pre-infection memory, suggesting pre-existing cross-reactive memory T cells joined the SARS-CoV-2 response. Whether the second-wave clones peaking on day 37 were SARS-CoV-2 specific was not confirmed. Contracting CD4+ clones were located mainly in the CM and EM memory subsets, whereas CD8+ clones were found to be enriched in EMRA. The study included only a couple of mild cases, and larger cohorts that include severe cases with pre-infection samples were judged to be necessary.

Ficoll-Paque density gradient centrifugation was used to isolate PBMCs. This clonotype was detected ten times or more. The antigen this receptor binds is unknown. No quality values exist for individual bases; no much larger clone is one base distant. V loses 7 bases of germline sequence and J loses 2 bases, and the interval between the two ends is 15 bases. The CDR3 holds 13 amino acids from the cysteine to the phenylalanine. The entry retains the CDR3 DNA only, 39 bases that are in frame from base 1. CDR1 and CDR2 are read off the germline V gene as SQVTM and ANQGSEA. Instrument on record: Illumina NovaSeq 6000. TCRalpha and TCRbeta cDNA libraries were built by 5'RACE with constant-segment primers, adding sample barcodes and unique molecular identifiers. RNA was extracted from every sample with Trizol reagent. The libraries were amplified in two PCR steps, and the second step added a second sample barcode and Illumina TruSeq adapters. Libraries were sequenced on an Illumina NovaSeq with 2 x 150 bp paired-end reads. Turning to the authors' computational methods: The reads were demultiplexed and collapsed into UMI-guided consensus sequences using migec v1.2.7. Using mixcr v2.1.11, UMI consensuses were aligned to TRA and TRB V and J templates and then assembled into clonotypes. A clonotype was counted as expanded or contracted only if both edgeR and NoisET called the change significant, with noise models trained on biological replicates. For edgeR calls, the cutoffs were a false discovery rate-adjusted p below 0.01 and a log2 fold-change threshold of 1. As an exploratory analysis of dynamics, PCA with hierarchical clustering was applied to max-normalized trajectories of the 1000 most abundant clonotypes. The CD4 or CD8 phenotype of responding clones was assigned using the separately sequenced CD4+ and CD8+ repertoires. TCRdb trimmed the raw reads at Q25, called clones with MiXCR and kept productive beta chains. A single entry per CDR3 protein holds the most common genes and DNA from its merged rows. Clone size and V and J calls follow TCRdb, not the original study. The sample table shows roughly 150,000 distinct CDR3 sequences, and roughly 14% are seen once. Of the sample, over 12% is held by the ten largest clones.

The sample taken for sequencing was PBMCs or a T cell subset sorted from them (not recorded which). The TCR comes from an adult woman who had mild COVID-19 (a few samples of this study predate the infection). The sample titles of this study are shuffled in the database, so cell type and time point are left out; the donor was told from shared clones. The rearrangement joined TRBV29-1 to TRBJ2-7; no D gene call is confident. The nucleotide sequence is TGCAGCGCTGGTGGGTTTAGCACCTACGAGCAGTACTTC. This is translated as CSAGGFSTYEQYF.